This T cell receptor (beta chain) comes out of a study of shared T cell receptors in the human thymus. Libraries were prepared by immunoSEQ multiplex PCR; TCRdb keeps only in-frame clonotypes and omits some of them. The table has hundreds of thousands of clones, just under 95% seen once. The germline V gene encodes CDR1 PRHDT and CDR2 FYEKMQ (reference sequence). V shed 5 bases, J shed 6 bases, and the junction held 11 bases outside the gene matches. The CDR3 length is 16 residues. The clonotype comes from a human donor. The chain couples TRBV13 to TRBJ2-3; 10 bases agree with TRBD1. Material for sequencing was thymocytes. The CDR3 reads CASSAGGTGDADTQYF. The CDR3 DNA reads TGTGCCAGCAGCGCCGGTGGGACAGGGGATGCGGATACGCAGTATTTT.